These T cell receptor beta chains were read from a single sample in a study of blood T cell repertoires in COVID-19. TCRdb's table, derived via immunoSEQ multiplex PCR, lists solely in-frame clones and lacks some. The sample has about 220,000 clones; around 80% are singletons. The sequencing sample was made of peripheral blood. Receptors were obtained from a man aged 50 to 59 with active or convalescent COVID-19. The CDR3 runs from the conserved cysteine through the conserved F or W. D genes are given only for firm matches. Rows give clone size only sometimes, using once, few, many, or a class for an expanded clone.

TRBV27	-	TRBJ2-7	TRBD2	CASRLAGSPGQYF	TGTGCCAGCAGACTAGCGGGAAGTCCAGGGCAGTACTTC
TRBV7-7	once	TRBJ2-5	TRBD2	CASSLSVGLGETQYF	TGTGCCAGCAGCTTATCGGTGGGACTAGGAGAGACCCAGTACTTC
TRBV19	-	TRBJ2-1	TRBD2	CASSPTSGSFPGEQFF	TGTGCCAGTAGCCCTACTAGCGGGAGCTTCCCGGGTGAGCAGTTCTTC
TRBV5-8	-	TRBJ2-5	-	CASSLGGLVQETQYF	TGTGCCAGCAGCTTGGGGGGGCTAGTCCAAGAGACCCAGTACTTC
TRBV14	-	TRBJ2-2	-	CASSQGGFWGRLNTGELFF	TGTGCCAGCAGCCAAGGCGGTTTCTGGGGCAGGCTAAACACCGGGGAGCTGTTTTTT
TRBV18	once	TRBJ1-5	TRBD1	CASSDQRGRGGNQPQHF	TGTGCCAGCTCGGACCAAAGGGGGCGCGGGGGCAATCAGCCCCAGCATTTT
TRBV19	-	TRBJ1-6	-	CASSIRQAGNSPLHF	TGTGCCAGTAGTATTAGACAGGCCGGTAATTCACCCCTCCACTTT
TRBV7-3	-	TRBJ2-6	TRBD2	CASSSGLAGPSGANVLTF	TGTGCCAGCAGCTCCGGACTAGCGGGACCCTCTGGGGCCAACGTCCTGACTTTC
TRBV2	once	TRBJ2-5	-	CASNALEQETQYF	TGTGCCAGCAATGCGCTGGAGCAAGAGACCCAGTACTTC
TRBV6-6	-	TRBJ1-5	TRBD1	CASSPHTGDQPQHF	TGTGCCAGCAGTCCCCATACAGGGGACCAGCCCCAGCATTTT
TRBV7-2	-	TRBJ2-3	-	CASSPYRVGTDTQYF	TGTGCCAGCAGCCCCTACAGGGTTGGGACAGATACGCAGTATTTT
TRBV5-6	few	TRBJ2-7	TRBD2	CASSPTQREAFFYEQYF	TGTGCCAGCAGCCCTACCCAGCGGGAGGCCTTTTTCTACGAGCAGTACTTC
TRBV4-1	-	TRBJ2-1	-	CASSHRGDYPSDEQFF	TGCGCCAGCAGCCATAGGGGGGACTACCCGAGCGATGAGCAGTTCTTC
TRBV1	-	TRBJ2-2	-	CTSSQVLAGSEIGELFF	TGCACCAGCAGCCAAGTGCTAGCGGGCAGTGAGATCGGGGAGCTGTTTTTT
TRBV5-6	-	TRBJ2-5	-	CASNLRGEETQYF	TGTGCCAGCAATCTACGGGGTGAAGAGACCCAGTACTTC
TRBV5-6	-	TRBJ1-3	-	CATRPGGAGNTIYF	TGTGCCACCCGACCGGGCGGGGCCGGAAACACCATATATTTT
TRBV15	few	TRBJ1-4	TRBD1	CATSRGQGAPQGEKLFF	TGTGCCACCAGCAGAGGACAGGGGGCGCCTCAGGGTGAAAAACTGTTTTTT
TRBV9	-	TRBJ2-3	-	CASSVAGWEDTQYF	TGTGCCAGCAGCGTAGCTGGATGGGAGGATACGCAGTATTTT
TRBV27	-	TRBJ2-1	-	CASRTRVRHNEQFF	TGTGCCAGCAGAACTAGGGTGAGACACAATGAGCAGTTCTTC
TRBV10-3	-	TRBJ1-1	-	CAIRETVNTEAFF	TGTGCCATCAGGGAGACGGTGAACACTGAAGCTTTCTTT
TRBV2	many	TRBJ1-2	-	CASSVRGSYGYTF	TGTGCCAGCAGTGTACGGGGGTCCTATGGCTACACCTTC
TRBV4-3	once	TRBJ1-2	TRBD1	CASSQWDRTFYGYTF	TGCGCCAGCAGCCAGTGGGACAGGACTTTCTATGGCTACACCTTC